What follows is one T cell receptor (beta chain) and its context. The CDR3 does not end in the conserved phenylalanine or tryptophan, so this is likely a read error. TCRdb passed the PCR reads through MiXCR, listing each CDR3 protein once. The sample carries under 100,000 distinct CDR3 sequences, around 25% recorded once. The junction had 17 bases not matched to a gene; V was cut back by 7 bases and J by 1 base. The CDR3 length is 18 residues. Per germline, CDR1 SEHNR and CDR2 FQNEAQ (reference sequence). The sample comes from a study of molecular identifiers for immune sequencing clone quantification.

The sequence came from a human donor in good health. Some libraries in this study had Jurkat cell RNA spiked in. The chain combines TRBV7-9 with TRBJ2-3; 7 positions match TRBD2. Sequenced sample: naive CD8+ T cells from blood, with Jurkat cell RNA spiked in. The subset was: FACS-sorted CD8+CD4-CCR7+CD45RA+ naive T cells. The CDR3 coding sequence is TGTGCCAGCACCCCCCTCCGGGGCGGGGGATGGGGCACAGATACGCAGTATTCC. Translating gives CASTPLRGGGWGTDTQYS.